This record concerns one T cell receptor (beta chain) sequence. In germline, CDR1 is SGHRS, CDR2 YFSETQ. Trimming removed 0 bases at V and 0 bases at J, with 9 bases between. The CDR3 runs to 16 residues. This sample's time point: persistent/refractory GD, antithyroid drugs over 5 years with positive TRAb. Scientists built the TCR library using RNA that was extracted from PBMCs. This sample was taken from a study of regulatory T cells in long-lasting Graves disease. To make TCR beta libraries, researchers used iRepertoire HTBI primers and Arm-PCR of CDR3 regions. TCRdb independently ran MiXCR on the multiplex PCR reads; one entry per CDR3 protein. The table records approximately 400,000 distinct CDR3 sequences, around 23% of them present only once.

The sequence came from a woman between 40 and 50 years old with Graves disease. This chain joins TRBV5-1 and TRBJ2-2; tentatively, D is TRBD2 (5 bases). The sequencing used peripheral blood mononuclear cells (PBMCs), collected when the disease was refractory, from a patient treated with antithyroid drugs. CDR3 in amino acids: CASSLVSGANTGELFF. CDR3 bases: TGCGCCAGCAGCTTGGTGTCCGGGGCGAACACCGGGGAGCTGTTTTTT.